This T cell receptor beta chain was identified during a study of blood T cell repertoires in COVID-19. The CDR3 has 14 amino acids. Germline V CDR1 and CDR2: GTSNPN, SVGIG (reference sequence). Trimming took 4 bases from V and 6 from J; bases not matched to a gene: 7. Data came from immunoSEQ multiplex PCR; TCRdb stores just in-frame clones and leaves some out. The sample lists under 450,000 clones; approximately 90% were seen once. This clone was seen just once. Material for sequencing was peripheral blood. J is TRBJ2-1 and V is TRBV30; 9 bases line up with TRBD1. This receptor was identified in a woman in her fifties or sixties with COVID-19, enrolled during active disease. The CDR3 DNA follows: TGTGCCTGGAATATACAGGGGGCAGGCAATGAGCAGTTCTTC. Its translation is CAWNIQGAGNEQFF.